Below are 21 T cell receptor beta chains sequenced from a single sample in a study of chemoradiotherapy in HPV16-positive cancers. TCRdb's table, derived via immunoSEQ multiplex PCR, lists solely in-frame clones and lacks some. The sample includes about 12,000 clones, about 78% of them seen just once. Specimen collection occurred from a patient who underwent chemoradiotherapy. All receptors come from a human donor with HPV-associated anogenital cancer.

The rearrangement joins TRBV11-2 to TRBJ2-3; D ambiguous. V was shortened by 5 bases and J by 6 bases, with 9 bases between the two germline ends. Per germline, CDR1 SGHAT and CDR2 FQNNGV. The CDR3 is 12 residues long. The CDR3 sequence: CASSPTRDTQYF. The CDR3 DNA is TGTGCCAGCAGCCCCACCAGGGATACGCAGTATTTT.

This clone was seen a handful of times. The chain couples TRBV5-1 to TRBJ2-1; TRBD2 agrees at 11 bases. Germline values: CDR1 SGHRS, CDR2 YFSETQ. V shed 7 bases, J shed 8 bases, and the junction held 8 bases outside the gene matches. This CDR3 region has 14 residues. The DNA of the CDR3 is TGCGCCAGCGGGGAGGGACTAGCGGTAGATGAGCAGTTCTTC. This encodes CASGEGLAVDEQFF.

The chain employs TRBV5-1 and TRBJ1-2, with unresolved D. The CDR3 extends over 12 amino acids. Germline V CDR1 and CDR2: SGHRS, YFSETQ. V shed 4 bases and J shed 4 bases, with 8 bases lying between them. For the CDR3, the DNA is TGCGCCAGCAGCGGCGACTCCTATGGCTACACCTTC. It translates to CASSGDSYGYTF.

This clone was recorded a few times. CDR3 in DNA: TGTGCCAGCAGCCCTAACACAGGGGTCTATAGCAATCAGCCCCAGCATTTT. It codes for CASSPNTGVYSNQPQHF. The chain carries TRBV11-3 and TRBJ1-5, with TRBD1 matching over 7 bases. The CDR3 is 17 amino acids. With V trimmed by 5 bases and J by 0 bases, 10 bases remained unmatched. The V gene's germline CDR1 is SGHNT and CDR2 YENEEA.

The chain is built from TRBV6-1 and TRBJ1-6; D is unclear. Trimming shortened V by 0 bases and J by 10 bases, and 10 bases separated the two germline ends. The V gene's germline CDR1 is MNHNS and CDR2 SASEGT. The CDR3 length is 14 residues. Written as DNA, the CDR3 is TGTGCCAGCAGTGAAGCTCCGGATGGGTCACCCCTCCACTTT. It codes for CASSEAPDGSPLHF.

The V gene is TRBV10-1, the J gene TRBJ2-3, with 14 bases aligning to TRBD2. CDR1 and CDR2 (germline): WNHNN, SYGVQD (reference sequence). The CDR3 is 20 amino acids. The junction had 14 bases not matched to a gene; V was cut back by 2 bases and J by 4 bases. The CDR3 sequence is CASSELMTSGGVIVADTQYF. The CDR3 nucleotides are TGCGCCAGCAGTGAGCTTATGACTAGCGGGGGGGTAATTGTCGCAGATACGCAGTATTTT.

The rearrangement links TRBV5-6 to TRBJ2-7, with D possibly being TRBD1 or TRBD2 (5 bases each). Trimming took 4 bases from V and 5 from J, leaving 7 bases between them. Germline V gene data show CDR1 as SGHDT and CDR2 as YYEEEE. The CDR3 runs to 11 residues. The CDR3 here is CASSRGHEQYF. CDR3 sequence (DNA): TGTGCCAGCAGCCGGGGCCACGAGCAGTACTTC.

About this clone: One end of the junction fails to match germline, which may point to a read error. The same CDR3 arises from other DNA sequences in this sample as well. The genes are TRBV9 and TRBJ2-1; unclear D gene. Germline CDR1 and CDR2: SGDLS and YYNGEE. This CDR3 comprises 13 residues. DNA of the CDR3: TGTGCTAGCAGCGACGGGCCTTACAATGAGCAGTTCTTC. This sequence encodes CASSDGPYNEQFF.

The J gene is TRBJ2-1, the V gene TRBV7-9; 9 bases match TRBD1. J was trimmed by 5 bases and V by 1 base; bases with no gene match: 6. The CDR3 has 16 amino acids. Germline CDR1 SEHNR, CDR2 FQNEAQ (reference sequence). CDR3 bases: TGTGCCAGCAGCTTAGGGGGGACAGGGCGGAACAATGAGCAGTTCTTC. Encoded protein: CASSLGGTGRNNEQFF.

CDR3 coding DNA: TGTGCCAGCAGTGAATTCGGGGGAGTCGGGTCTGAGCAGTTCTTC. This sequence encodes CASSEFGGVGSEQFF. The chain employs TRBV25-1 and TRBJ2-1, with D perhaps matching TRBD2 (6 bases). V was cut by 1 base and J by 9 bases, with 16 bases left in between. This CDR3 contains 15 residues. Looked up from germline, CDR1 is MGHDK and CDR2 is SYGVNS.

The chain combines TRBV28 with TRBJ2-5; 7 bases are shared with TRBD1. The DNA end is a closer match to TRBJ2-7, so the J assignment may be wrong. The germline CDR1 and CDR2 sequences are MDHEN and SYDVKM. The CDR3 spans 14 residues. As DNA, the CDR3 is TGTGCCAGCACAGAACAGGGGTCCCTGGGCGAGCAGTACTTC. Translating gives CASTEQGSLGEQYF.

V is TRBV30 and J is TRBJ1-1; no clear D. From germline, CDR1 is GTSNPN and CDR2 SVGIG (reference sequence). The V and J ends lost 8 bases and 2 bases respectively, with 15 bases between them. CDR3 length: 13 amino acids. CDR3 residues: CAQTELSNTEAFF. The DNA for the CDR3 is TGTGCCCAAACAGAATTATCCAACACTGAAGCTTTCTTT.

CDR3 DNA sequence: TGTGCCAGCAGCGTTTGGGCCGGAAACACCATATATTTT. Its protein product is CASSVWAGNTIYF. This rearrangement joins TRBV9 to TRBJ1-3; unclear D gene. The germline V gene encodes CDR1 SGDLS and CDR2 YYNGEE. V lost 2 bases to trimming and J lost 4 bases, with 7 bases between them. The CDR3 has 13 residues.

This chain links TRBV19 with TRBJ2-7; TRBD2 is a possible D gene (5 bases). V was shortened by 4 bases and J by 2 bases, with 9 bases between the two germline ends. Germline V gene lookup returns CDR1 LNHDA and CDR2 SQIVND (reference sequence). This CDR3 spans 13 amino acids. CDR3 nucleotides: TGTGCCAGTAGTACGACCGGGACCTACGAGCAGTACTTC. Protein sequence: CASSTTGTYEQYF.

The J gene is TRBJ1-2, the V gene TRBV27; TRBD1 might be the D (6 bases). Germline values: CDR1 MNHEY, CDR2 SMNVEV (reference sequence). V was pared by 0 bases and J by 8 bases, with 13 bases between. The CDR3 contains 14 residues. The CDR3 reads CASSLSPGGRGYTF. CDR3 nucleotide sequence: TGTGCCAGCAGTTTATCTCCCGGGGGCCGGGGCTACACCTTC.

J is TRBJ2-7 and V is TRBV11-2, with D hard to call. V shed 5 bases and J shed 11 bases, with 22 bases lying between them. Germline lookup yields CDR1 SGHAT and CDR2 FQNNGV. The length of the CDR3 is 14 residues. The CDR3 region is CASSTDPAQPTKYF. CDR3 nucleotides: TGTGCCAGCAGCACAGACCCGGCCCAACCAACGAAGTACTTC.

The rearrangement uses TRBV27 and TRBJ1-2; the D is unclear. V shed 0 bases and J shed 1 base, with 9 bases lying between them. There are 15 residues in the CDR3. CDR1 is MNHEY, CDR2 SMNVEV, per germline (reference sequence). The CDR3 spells CASSLSGYGNYGYTF. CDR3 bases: TGTGCCAGCAGTTTATCGGGGTATGGTAACTATGGCTACACCTTC.

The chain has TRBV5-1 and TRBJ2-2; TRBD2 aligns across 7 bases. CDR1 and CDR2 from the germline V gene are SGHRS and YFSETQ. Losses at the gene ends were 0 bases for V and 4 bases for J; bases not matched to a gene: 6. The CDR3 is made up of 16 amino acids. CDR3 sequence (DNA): TGCGCCAGCAGCTTGGCCGCGGGGGTTCGCACCGGGGAGCTGTTTTTT. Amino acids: CASSLAAGVRTGELFF.

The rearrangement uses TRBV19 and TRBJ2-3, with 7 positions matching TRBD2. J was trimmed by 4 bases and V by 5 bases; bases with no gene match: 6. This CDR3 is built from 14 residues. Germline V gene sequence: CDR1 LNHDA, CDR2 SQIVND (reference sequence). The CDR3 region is CASSGGSEADTQYF. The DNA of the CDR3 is TGTGCCAGTAGTGGCGGGAGTGAGGCAGATACGCAGTATTTT.

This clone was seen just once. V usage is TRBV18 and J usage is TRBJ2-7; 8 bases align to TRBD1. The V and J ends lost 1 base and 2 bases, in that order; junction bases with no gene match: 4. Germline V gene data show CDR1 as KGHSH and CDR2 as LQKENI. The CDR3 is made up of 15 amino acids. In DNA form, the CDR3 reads TGTGCCAGCTCACCACAAAGGACAGGGACCTACGAGCAGTACTTC. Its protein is CASSPQRTGTYEQYF.

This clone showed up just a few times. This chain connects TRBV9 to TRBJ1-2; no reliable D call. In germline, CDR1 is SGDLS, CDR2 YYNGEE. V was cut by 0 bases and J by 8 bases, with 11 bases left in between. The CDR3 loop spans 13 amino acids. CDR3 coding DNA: TGTGCCAGCAGCGTAGAGGAGGGTTCGGGCTACACCTTC. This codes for CASSVEEGSGYTF.